This T cell receptor beta chain was sequenced in a study of blood T cell repertoires in COVID-19 (dated by TCRdb to 2020 to 2021). Background for the entire study: Samples covering the acute and convalescent phases of COVID-19 were provided by collaborators in the United States, Italy and Spain. Deeply sampled blood TCRbeta repertoires from subjects exposed to, actively infected with, or recovered from COVID-19 were included in the dataset. The samples were drawn from the first 160 participants of the ongoing ImmuneRACE study and from 1,254 subjects provided by 6 global collaborators. The material from the prospective study consisted of cDNA or gDNA derived from T cells, B-cell-depleted T cells, or PBMCs. The repertoires were made available in a free public database intended to serve as a resource for research on the immune response to SARS-CoV-2. HLA class I and class II types, where available, came from metadata supplied by the sample provider rather than from assay-based typing. Sample metadata almost always included a de-identified subject ID, COVID-19 status, age in years and sex. What the work shows at the level of the full study, not this receptor alone: How much clinical and demographic metadata was included differed by source and by participant, and the metadata was provided uncurated.

Collaborating institutions collected whole blood in K2EDTA tubes following their own protocols. For TCRbeta analysis, collaborators shipped samples as frozen whole blood, isolated PBMCs, or DNA extracted from either of those sample types. Notes on this clone: Its target antigen remains unknown. No base quality values were provided; no much bigger clone lies one nucleotide off.

TCRbeta CDR3 regions were amplified from genomic DNA using the immunoSEQ Assay, a bias-controlled multiplex PCR. In the original analysis: Nucleated cell counts per sample were estimated from amplification of reference gene primers within the assay. Sequence reads were collapsed and filtered to measure the absolute abundance of every unique TCRbeta CDR3 rearrangement. Productive Simpson clonality was computed per sample as the square root of Simpson's diversity index over productive rearrangements. TCRdb provides this immuneACCESS table in a form limited to in-frame rearrangements. Some clones are lacking; in checked studies, under half of them reflect an unresolved V gene, and why the rest are absent is not known. The D gene and trimming were derived from the DNA, and the V and J assignments and clone size from that table. Recorded for this sample are about 490,000 clones; roughly 88% of them occurred a single time. The ten largest clones represent roughly 3.1% of the sample.

In the germline V gene (reference sequence), CDR1 corresponds to MNHNY and CDR2 to SVGAGI. The junction shows trimming of 5 bases on V and 5 bases on J, and the gene matches do not reach 11 bases of it. From the cysteine up to the phenylalanine, the CDR3 has a length of 17 residues. Of all the DNA, just the CDR3 is kept, 51 bases in frame from base 1. The sequence was collected from a human donor in a cohort sampled during active COVID-19. Recombination joined TRBV6-6 with TRBJ1-4; 10 central bases correspond to TRBD1. The sequenced material came from peripheral blood. DNA sequence: TGTGCCAGCAGTCAAAAACGACCGGGACAGGGGAATGAAAAACTGTTTTTT. It translates to CASSQKRPGQGNEKLFF.